One sample yielded the 10 T cell receptor beta chains listed below, sequenced in a study of shared clonotypes between healthy human individuals. Measured with immunoSEQ multiplex PCR; TCRdb has only the in-frame clones, and not every one. This sample has roughly 1 million clones, with under 80% found just once. The specimen was memory CD4+ T cells sorted from blood. Subset described: CD45RA-negative fraction. These receptors were collected from a man in his late teens or twenties in good health.

This chain joins TRBV11-2 and TRBJ2-5; D unclear. Trimming pared 3 bases from V and 4 bases from J, leaving 9 bases between. This CDR3 contains 13 residues. The germline CDR1 and CDR2 sequences are SGHAT and FQNNGV. The chain's CDR3 is CASSLEGRETQYF. The CDR3 DNA reads TGTGCCAGCAGCTTGGAAGGACGAGAGACCCAGTACTTC. The variable domain in full, completed from reference TRBV11-2 and TRBJ2-5, reads EAGVAQSPRYKIIEKRQSVAFWCNPISGHATLYWYQQILGQGPKLLIQFQNNGVVDDSQLPKDRFSAERLKGVDSTLKIQPAKLEDSAVYLCASSLEGRETQYFGPGTRLLVL.

This chain connects TRBV5-6 to TRBJ2-5; D is uncertain. Germline V lookup: CDR1 SGHDT, CDR2 YYEEEE. V was pared by 4 bases and J by 2 bases, with 12 bases between. The CDR3 totals 14 residues. The CDR3 DNA follows: TGTGCCAGCAGCCCTCCTACAACTCAAGAGACCCAGTACTTC. Protein: CASSPPTTQETQYF.

This clone has just a few counts. The chain is built from TRBV27 and TRBJ1-4, with a tentative D call TRBD1 (5 bases). The length of the CDR3 is 15 residues. V was clipped by 2 bases and J by 4 bases, with 11 bases between them. The germline gives CDR1 MNHEY, CDR2 SMNVEV (reference sequence). The CDR3, as DNA: TGTGCCAGCAGTTTAACCCGGGGCCTTAATGAAAAACTGTTTTTT. Translated: CASSLTRGLNEKLFF.

The chain recombines TRBV10-3 with TRBJ2-1; 12 bases agree with TRBD2. The germline V gene has CDR1 ENHRY and CDR2 SYGVKD. CDR3 length equals 15 residues. Trimming took 7 bases from V and 10 from J; bases not matched to a gene: 11. The CDR3 protein is CAITPGLAGSREQFF. The CDR3 nucleotides read TGTGCCATCACTCCGGGACTAGCGGGTTCAAGGGAGCAGTTCTTC.

The chain uses TRBV5-4 and TRBJ2-6; possible D gene TRBD1, 6 bases. V lost 4 bases and J 0 bases, leaving 8 bases between the germline ends. Germline V gene sequence: CDR1 SGHNT, CDR2 YYREEE (reference sequence). The CDR3 totals 15 residues. The CDR3 region is CASSMDSSGANVLTF. The DNA for the CDR3 is TGTGCCAGCAGCATGGACAGCTCTGGGGCCAACGTCCTGACTTTC.

The chain employs TRBV5-4 and TRBJ2-1; TRBD2 aligns across 10 bases. Trimming took 4 bases from V and 7 from J; bases not matched to a gene: 14. Germline V gives CDR1 SGHNT, CDR2 YYREEE (reference sequence). The CDR3 totals 17 residues. DNA for the CDR3: TGTGCCAGCAGCCCCGGGGGAACTAGCGGGAACATAAATGAGCAGTTCTTC. As protein: CASSPGGTSGNINEQFF.

The chain links TRBV7-9 to TRBJ1-1; D call uncertain. Germline V lookup: CDR1 SEHNR, CDR2 FQNEAQ (reference sequence). V lost 5 bases, J lost 5 bases, and 15 bases lay in between. The CDR3 contains 14 residues. In DNA, the CDR3 is TGTGCCAGCAGCCGAAGTGGAGTCTCGACTGAAGCTTTCTTT. As protein: CASSRSGVSTEAFF.

J is TRBJ1-5 and V is TRBV12-5; 7 bases are shared with TRBD1. With V trimmed by 1 base and J by 3 bases, 12 bases remained unmatched. The CDR3 is made up of 18 amino acids. Germline V gene data show CDR1 as LGHNT and CDR2 as FRNRAP. The CDR3 DNA sequence: TGTGCTAGTGGTTTGGACCCGGGGGCAGGGGGGACCAATCAGCCCCAGCATTTT. It translates to CASGLDPGAGGTNQPQHF. Filled out from reference TRBV12-5 and TRBJ1-5, the complete variable domain reads DARVTQTPRHKVTEMGQEVTMRCQPILGHNTVFWYRQTMMQGLELLAYFRNRAPLDDSGMPKDRFSAEMPDATLATLKIQPSEPRDSAVYFCASGLDPGAGGTNQPQHFGDGTRLSIL.

V gene TRBV7-6 combines with J gene TRBJ2-1, with 7 bases matching TRBD2. This CDR3 is 16 amino acids long. Germline lookup yields CDR1 SGHVS and CDR2 FNYEAQ. The V segment lost 1 base and the J segment 6 bases; nucleotides outside the gene matches: 9. The CDR3 nucleotides are TGTGCCAGCAGCTTAGGGGGGGGGAACGCCCCCAATGAGCAGTTCTTC. As protein: CASSLGGGNAPNEQFF.

The chain employs TRBV2 and TRBJ1-2; no firm D call. Germline values: CDR1 SNHLY, CDR2 FYNNEI. Trimming took off 6 bases at V and 8 bases at J, with 22 bases between the two ends. The CDR3 contains 15 residues. Here the CDR3 DNA reads TGTGCCAGCAGCGCCGTGGGTGAGACTGATATCGGCTACACCTTC. Translating gives CASSAVGETDIGYTF.